This TCR beta chain derives from a study of post-analysis software for immune sequencing data. Worth noting for this clonotype: The antigen is not known.

General study results and limits: TRBV segments more frequent in patients than in controls numbered five and included TRBV5-6, TRBV5-1 and TRBV20-1.

The TCR beta cDNA libraries carried unique molecular identifiers. TCRdb ran MiXCR on the PCR reads and lists one entry per CDR3 protein. The sample carries about 200,000 distinct CDR3 sequences, about 30% recorded once. CDR3 length: 15 residues. The junction had 10 bases not matched to a gene; V was cut back by 7 bases and J by 3 bases. Germline V gives CDR1 SGHRS, CDR2 YFSETQ. The sequenced sample was blood. The TCR originated in a girl younger than 18 with multiple sclerosis. This chain uses TRBV5-1 with TRBJ1-1; 9 nucleotides agree with TRBD1. The CDR3 nucleotides read TGCGCCAGCGGACCGGGACAGGGCCTGGACACTGAAGCTTTCTTT. Its translation is CASGPGQGLDTEAFF.